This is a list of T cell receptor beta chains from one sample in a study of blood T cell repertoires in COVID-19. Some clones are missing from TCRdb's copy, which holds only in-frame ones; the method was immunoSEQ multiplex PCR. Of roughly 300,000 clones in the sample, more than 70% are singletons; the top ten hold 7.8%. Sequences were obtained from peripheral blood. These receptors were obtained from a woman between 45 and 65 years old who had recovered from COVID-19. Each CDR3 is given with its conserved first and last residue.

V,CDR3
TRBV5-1,CASSLRPGGTANEKLFF
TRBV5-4,CASSLTGTEKLFF
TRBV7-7,CASSLGSSGEQFF
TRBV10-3,CAISDQVAGANEQFF
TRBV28,CASTDRAFEQYF
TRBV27,CASRFHRDHQPQHF
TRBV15,CATSRGKEGARGNTIYF
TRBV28,CASSLSNSPLHF
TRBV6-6,CASSKTTSNTGELFF
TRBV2,CASTGDGHSSDTQYF
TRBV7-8,CASSLTGTPTGELFF
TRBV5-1,CASSLDVGQLDTEAFF
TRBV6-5,CASSDSGVGQYF
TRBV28,CASSPRRTVIRVEAFF
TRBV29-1,CSVGSGSTGELFF
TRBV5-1,CASSLDPSGYQETQYF
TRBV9,CASSRTGLNNEQFF
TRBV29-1,CSVPDGLWTGVDNEQFF
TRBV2,CASRLGRVETQYF
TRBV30,CAWSVVTGGYGYTF
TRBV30,CAWSPRASGYTF
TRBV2,CASTTGRRQPQHF
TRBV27,CASSLTGLRSSYEQYF
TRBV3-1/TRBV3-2,CASSLAGLNTGELFF
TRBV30,CAWSFGVRQPQHF
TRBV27,CASRGLAELEETQYF
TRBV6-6,CASSYFTGGNTIYF
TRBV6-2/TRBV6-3,CASSPLPSGRGEQYF
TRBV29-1,CSVERQMNTEAFF
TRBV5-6,CASSSTRGSPLHF
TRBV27,CASHRSRGATGNIQYF
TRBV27,CASSPPGQGNNEQFF
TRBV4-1,CASSRNRGEEQFF
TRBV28,CASSPTGQGYSYEQYF
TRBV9,CASSSTGSNQPQHF
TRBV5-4,CASSRSGVEDTQYF
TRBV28,CASRPSGTAGGKLFF
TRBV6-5,CASSREPRRDQPQHF
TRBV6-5,CASSPRQGAYYEQYF
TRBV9,CASSVRSTGPGELFF
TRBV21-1,CASSSLAGGLDEQFF
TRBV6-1,CASSDRQGVEYGYTF
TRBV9,CASSVDRFGTEAFF
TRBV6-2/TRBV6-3,CASSSRQSNEKLFF
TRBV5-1,CASSSERGGVDTQYF
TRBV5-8,CASSYTTGKLSGPLHF
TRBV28,CASSLGTDLNTEAFF
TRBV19,CASSTHSSTLAKNIQYF
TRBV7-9,CASSLAGGDLNYGYTF
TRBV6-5,CASSYSILVDFTEAFF
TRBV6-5,CASSYLGLAYEQYF